This T cell receptor beta chain was identified during a study of CD8+CD57+ T cells in acquired aplastic anemia. Study-wide points: Sharing between patients and controls was observed for around 30 CD8+ CDR3 sequences.

On this clonotype: Its antigen is unidentified.

The germline V gene encodes CDR1 SGHVS and CDR2 FQNEAQ. This CDR3 contains 14 residues. V was pared by 4 bases and J by 6 bases, with 15 bases between. The study profiled TCR beta VDJ and CDR3 using genomic DNA as template. TCRdb re-analysed the reads in MiXCR, keeping a single row per CDR3 protein. The repertoire holds more than 250,000 distinct CDR3 sequences, with approximately 57% as singletons. This sequence was found in a human donor with severe aplastic anemia or a healthy control (not recorded which). This rearrangement joins TRBV7-8 to TRBJ1-2; D unclear. Sequenced: sorted CD4+, CD8+, or CD8+CD57+ T cells (not recorded which) from PBMCs. The CDR3 here is CASSYPEGGNGYTF. The CDR3 DNA reads TGTGCCAGCAGCTATCCGGAGGGCGGGAATGGCTACACCTTC.